This T cell receptor (beta chain) was recovered during a study of blood T cell repertoires in COVID-19. About the study: Samples representing acute and convalescent COVID-19 were sourced from the United States, Italy and Spain. PBMCs, B-cell-depleted T cells, or T cells were the source of the cDNA or gDNA that made up the material.

The sample holds one count of this clone. Original data processing: Using reference gene primer amplification, nucleated cell counts were estimated. Sequencing was performed with immunoSEQ multiplex PCR; in TCRdb, only in-frame clones are kept and a portion is missing. D and trimming were read from the DNA, whereas the V and J calls and clone size are those reported in that table. The table records some 300,000 clones, approximately 88% of them present only once. V lost 0 bases and J lost 1, with 10 bases in between. This CDR3 is 15 amino acids long. Per germline, CDR1 SGHNT and CDR2 YYREEE (reference sequence).

This chain uses TRBV5-4 with TRBJ1-1; D is unresolved. Sequencing used peripheral blood. The TCR originated in a woman aged 30 to 39 who had recovered from COVID-19. CDR3 residues: CASSLGGGSNTEAFF. In DNA form, the CDR3 reads TGTGCCAGCAGCTTGGGTGGAGGGTCGAACACTGAAGCTTTCTTT.